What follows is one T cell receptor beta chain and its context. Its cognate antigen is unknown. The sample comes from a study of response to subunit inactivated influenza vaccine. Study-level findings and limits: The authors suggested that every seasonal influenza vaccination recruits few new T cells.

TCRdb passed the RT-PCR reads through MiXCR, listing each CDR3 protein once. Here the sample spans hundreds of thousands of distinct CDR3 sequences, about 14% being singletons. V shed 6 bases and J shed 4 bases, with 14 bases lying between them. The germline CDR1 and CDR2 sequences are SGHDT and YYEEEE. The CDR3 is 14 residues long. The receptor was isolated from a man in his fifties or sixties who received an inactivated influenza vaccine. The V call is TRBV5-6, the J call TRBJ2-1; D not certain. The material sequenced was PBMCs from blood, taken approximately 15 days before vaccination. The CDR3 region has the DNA TGTGCCAGCACCGGAGAAGACACTTACAATGAGCAGTTCTTC. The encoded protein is CASTGEDTYNEQFF.